This entry is about one T cell receptor beta chain. The entry originates in a study of blood T cell repertoires in COVID-19. About the research overall: Donors in the United States, Italy and Spain gave samples during acute or convalescent COVID-19.

TCRdb's copy holds only in-frame clones and misses some; the assay was immunoSEQ multiplex PCR. The sample includes roughly 200,000 clones, roughly 90% of them seen just once. After removal of 7 bases from V and 8 bases from J, the junction contained 8 bases not matched to a gene. The germline gives CDR1 LNHDA, CDR2 SQIVND (reference sequence). This CDR3 contains 15 residues. The TCR was taken from a man between 18 and 35 years old with active or convalescent COVID-19. Sample: peripheral blood. The rearrangement links TRBV19 to TRBJ1-6; 10 nucleotides line up with TRBD1. Written as DNA, the CDR3 is TGTGCCAGTACCACCGGGACAGGGGCCGATTCACCCCTCCACTTT. The encoded protein is CASTTGTGADSPLHF.